The next 5 T cell receptor beta chains were all read from a single sample in a study of long-term antiretroviral therapy in people with HIV. Samples were assayed with immunoSEQ v3.0 at survey level. Sequenced by immunoSEQ multiplex PCR; TCRdb stores in-frame clones only, minus some. The data hold about 3,300 clones, with approximately 91% observed a single time. The sample here was unsorted PBMCs, taken 0.3 years after starting antiretroviral therapy. All receptors come from a woman between 45 and 60 years old with HIV.

The V call is TRBV7-9, the J call TRBJ2-7; D unresolved. V lost 5 bases and J 4 bases, leaving 6 bases between the germline ends. The CDR3 covers 11 residues. CDR1 and CDR2 (germline): SEHNR, FQNEAQ (reference sequence). CDR3 sequence (DNA): TGTGCCAGCAGCCCTAATTACGAGCAGTACTTC. It specifies CASSPNYEQYF.

As regards this clone: One end of the junction varies from germline; a read error may be responsible. The rearrangement uses TRBV7-7 and TRBJ2-3; maybe TRBD1 (6 bases). CDR1 is SSHAT and CDR2 is FNYEAQ in the germline V gene (reference sequence). The CDR3 spans 13 residues. This CDR3 is CASSFSRGDTQYF. The CDR3 coding sequence is TGTGCTAGCAGCTTTTCTAGGGGGGATACGCAGTATTTT.

V is TRBV15 and J is TRBJ1-2; no clear D. The CDR3 sequence is 17 residues long. Germline CDR1 reads LNHNV; CDR2 reads YYDKDF (reference sequence). Trimming removed 0 bases from V and 5 bases from J, with 19 bases in between. CDR3 in amino acids: CATSRDLDIPDPYGYTF. CDR3 bases: TGTGCCACCAGCAGAGACCTTGACATCCCGGACCCTTATGGCTACACCTTC.

V is TRBV14 and J is TRBJ2-3; 13 bases agree with TRBD2. The CDR3 length is 16 residues. Germline V gene sequence: CDR1 SGHDN, CDR2 FVKESK. Germline trimming cut 5 bases from V and 3 bases from J; bases unmatched to any gene: 5. CDR3 amino acids: CASSDGLAGVTDTQYF. The DNA for the CDR3 is TGTGCCAGCAGCGACGGACTAGCGGGGGTTACAGATACGCAGTATTTT. Filled out from reference TRBV14 and TRBJ2-3, the complete variable domain reads EAGVTQFPSHSVIEKGQTVTLRCDPISGHDNLYWYRRVMGKEIKFLLHFVKESKQDESGMPNNRFLAERTGGTYSTLKVQPAELEDSGVYFCASSDGLAGVTDTQYFGPGTRLTVL.

The chain has TRBV25-1 and TRBJ1-6; TRBD1 might be the D (6 bases). The germline gives CDR1 MGHDK, CDR2 SYGVNS. The CDR3 is 15 amino acids. The V end lost 0 bases, the J end lost 5 bases, and 8 bases lay between the germline ends. This chain's CDR3 is CASSEYRGDNSPLHF. The CDR3 DNA follows: TGTGCCAGCAGTGAATACAGGGGAGATAATTCACCCCTCCACTTT.